Included here is one T cell receptor beta chain sequence, with context. The antigen remains undetermined. This sample was taken from a study of CXCR3-negative and CXCR3-positive naive CD8 T cells. Libraries were UMI-labeled 5' RACE TRB cDNA. TCRdb reprocessed the 5' RACE reads; each CDR3 protein has one entry and no DNA is given. The repertoire table contains about 89,000 distinct CDR3 sequences. Study conclusions and caveats: More hydrophobic TRB CDR3s occurred in CXCR3-positive than in CXCR3-negative naive cells.

Those CD8+ T cells considered naive were CD45RO-CCR7+CD27+CD95-. The CDR3 has 17 residues. CDR1 and CDR2 (germline): SGHDN, FVKESK. This receptor was taken from a human donor in good health. Some clones in this sample may be carry-over from other donors' samples. Sequencing was performed on naive CXCR3+ CD8+ T cells from blood. The subset: CD45RO-CCR7+CD27+CD95- naive CD8+ T cells expressing CXCR3 (TNR3+). The V and J genes are TRBV14 and TRBJ2-3; the TRBD1 assignment by TCRdb is unverifiable without DNA. CDR3 loop: CASSRPRDTASTDTQYF. Complete variable domain (other parts from reference TRBV14 and TRBJ2-3): EAGVTQFPSHSVIEKGQTVTLRCDPISGHDNLYWYRRVMGKEIKFLLHFVKESKQDESGMPNNRFLAERTGGTYSTLKVQPAELEDSGVYFCASSRPRDTASTDTQYFGPGTRLTVL.